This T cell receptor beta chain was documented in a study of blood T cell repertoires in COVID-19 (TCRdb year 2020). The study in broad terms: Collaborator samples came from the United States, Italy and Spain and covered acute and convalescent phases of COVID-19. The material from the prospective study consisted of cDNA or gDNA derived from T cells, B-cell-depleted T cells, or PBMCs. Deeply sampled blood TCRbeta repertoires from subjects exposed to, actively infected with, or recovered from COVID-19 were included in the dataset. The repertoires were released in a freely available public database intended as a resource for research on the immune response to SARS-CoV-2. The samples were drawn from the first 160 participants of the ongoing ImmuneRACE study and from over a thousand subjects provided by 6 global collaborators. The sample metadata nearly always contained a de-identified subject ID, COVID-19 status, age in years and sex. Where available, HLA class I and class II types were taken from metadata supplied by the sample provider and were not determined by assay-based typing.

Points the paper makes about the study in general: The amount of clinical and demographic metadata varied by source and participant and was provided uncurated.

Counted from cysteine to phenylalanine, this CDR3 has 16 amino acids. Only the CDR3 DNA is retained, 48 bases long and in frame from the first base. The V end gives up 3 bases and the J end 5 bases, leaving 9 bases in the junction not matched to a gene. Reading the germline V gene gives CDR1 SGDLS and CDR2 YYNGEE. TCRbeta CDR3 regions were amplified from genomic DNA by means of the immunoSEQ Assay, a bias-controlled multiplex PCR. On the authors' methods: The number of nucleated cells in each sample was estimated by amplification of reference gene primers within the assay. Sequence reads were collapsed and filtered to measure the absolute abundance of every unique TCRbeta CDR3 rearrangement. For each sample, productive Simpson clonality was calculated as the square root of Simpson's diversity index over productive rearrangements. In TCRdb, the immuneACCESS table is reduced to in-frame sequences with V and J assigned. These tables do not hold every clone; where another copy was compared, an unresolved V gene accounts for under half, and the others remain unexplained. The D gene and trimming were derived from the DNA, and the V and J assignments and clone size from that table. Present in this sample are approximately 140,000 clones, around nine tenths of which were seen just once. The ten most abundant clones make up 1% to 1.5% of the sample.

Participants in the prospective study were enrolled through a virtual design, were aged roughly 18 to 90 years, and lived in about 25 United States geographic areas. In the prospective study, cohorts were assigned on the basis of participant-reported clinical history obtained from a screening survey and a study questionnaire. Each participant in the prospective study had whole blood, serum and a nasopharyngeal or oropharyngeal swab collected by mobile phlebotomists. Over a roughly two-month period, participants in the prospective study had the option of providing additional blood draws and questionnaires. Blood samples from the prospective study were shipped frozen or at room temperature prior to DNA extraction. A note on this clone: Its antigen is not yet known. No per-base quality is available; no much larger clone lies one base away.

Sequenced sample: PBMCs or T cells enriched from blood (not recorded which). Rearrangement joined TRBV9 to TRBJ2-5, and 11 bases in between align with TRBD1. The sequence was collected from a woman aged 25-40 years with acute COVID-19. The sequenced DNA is TGTGCCAGCAGCGCCCCCGGGACAGGGGGTTTTGAGACCCAGTACTTC. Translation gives CASSAPGTGGFETQYF.